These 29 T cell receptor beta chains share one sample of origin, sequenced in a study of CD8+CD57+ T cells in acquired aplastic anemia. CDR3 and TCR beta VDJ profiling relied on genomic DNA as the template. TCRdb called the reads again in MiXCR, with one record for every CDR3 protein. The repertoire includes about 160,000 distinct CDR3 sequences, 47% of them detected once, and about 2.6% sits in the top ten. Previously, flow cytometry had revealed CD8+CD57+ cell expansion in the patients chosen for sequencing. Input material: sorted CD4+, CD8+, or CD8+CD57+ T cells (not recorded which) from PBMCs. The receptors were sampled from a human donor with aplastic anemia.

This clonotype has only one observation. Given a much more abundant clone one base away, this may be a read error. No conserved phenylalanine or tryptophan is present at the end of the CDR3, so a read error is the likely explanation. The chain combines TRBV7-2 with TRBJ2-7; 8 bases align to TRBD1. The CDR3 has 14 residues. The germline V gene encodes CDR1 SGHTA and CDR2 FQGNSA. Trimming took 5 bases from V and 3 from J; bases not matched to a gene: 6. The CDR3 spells CASSKGTGDYEQYL. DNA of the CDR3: TGTGCCAGCAGCAAGGGGACAGGAGACTACGAGCAGTACCTC.

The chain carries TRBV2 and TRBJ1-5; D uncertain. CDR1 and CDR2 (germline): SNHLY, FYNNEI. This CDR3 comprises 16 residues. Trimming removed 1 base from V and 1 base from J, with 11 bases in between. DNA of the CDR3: TGTGCCAGCAGTGAAGATCCACCTACCAGCAATCAGCCCCAGCATTTT. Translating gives CASSEDPPTSNQPQHF.

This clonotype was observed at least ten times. CDR3 amino acids: CASSLMGYEQYF. The CDR3 DNA follows: TGTGCCAGCAGTTTAATGGGCTACGAGCAGTACTTC. The chain has TRBV12-3 or TRBV12-4 and TRBJ2-7; D remains ambiguous. The CDR3 loop spans 12 amino acids. Trimming removed 2 bases at V and 3 bases at J, with 5 bases between.

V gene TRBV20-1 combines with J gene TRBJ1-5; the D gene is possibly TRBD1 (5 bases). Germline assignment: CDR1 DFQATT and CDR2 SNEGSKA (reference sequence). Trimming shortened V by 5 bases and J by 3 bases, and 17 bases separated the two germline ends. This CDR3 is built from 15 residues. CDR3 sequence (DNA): TGCAGTGCTGGCCCCGGGACTGGCAACAATCAGCCCCAGCATTTT. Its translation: CSAGPGTGNNQPQHF.

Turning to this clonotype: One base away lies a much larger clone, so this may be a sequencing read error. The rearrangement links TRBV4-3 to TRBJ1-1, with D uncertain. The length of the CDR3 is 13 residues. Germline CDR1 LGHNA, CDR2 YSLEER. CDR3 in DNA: TGCGCCAACAGCCAAGAGCCGGTCACTGAAGCTTTCTTT. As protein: CANSQEPVTEAFF.

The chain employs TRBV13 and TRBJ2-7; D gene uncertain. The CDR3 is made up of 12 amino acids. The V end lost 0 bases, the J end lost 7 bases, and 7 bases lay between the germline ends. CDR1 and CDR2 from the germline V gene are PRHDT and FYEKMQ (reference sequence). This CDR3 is CASSLGVREQYF. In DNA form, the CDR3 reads TGTGCCAGCAGCTTAGGGGTTCGGGAGCAGTACTTC.

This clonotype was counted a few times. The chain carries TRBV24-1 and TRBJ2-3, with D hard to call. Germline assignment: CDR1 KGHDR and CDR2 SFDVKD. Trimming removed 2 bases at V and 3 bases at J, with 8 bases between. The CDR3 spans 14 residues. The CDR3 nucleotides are TGTGCCACCAGTGATTCCCCCGCAACAGATACGCAGTATTTT. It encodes CATSDSPATDTQYF.

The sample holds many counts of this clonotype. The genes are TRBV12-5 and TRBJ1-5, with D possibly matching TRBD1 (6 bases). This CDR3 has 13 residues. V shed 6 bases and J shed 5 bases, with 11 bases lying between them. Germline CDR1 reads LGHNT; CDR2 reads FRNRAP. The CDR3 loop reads CASGGTLDQPQHF. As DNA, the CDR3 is TGTGCTAGTGGGGGGACATTAGATCAGCCCCAGCATTTT.

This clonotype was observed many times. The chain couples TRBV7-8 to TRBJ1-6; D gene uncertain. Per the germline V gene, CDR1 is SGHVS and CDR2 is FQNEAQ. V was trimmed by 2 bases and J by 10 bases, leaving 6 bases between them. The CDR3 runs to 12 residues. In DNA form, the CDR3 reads TGTGCCAGCAGCTTACCGGGATCACCCCTCCACTTT. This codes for CASSLPGSPLHF.

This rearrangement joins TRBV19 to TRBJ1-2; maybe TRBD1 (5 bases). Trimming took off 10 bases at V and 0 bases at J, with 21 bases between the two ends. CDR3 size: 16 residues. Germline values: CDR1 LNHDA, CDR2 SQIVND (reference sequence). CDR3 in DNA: TGTGCCACTCACCCTCCCTGGCGGGGACCTAACTATGGCTACACCTTC. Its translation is CATHPPWRGPNYGYTF.

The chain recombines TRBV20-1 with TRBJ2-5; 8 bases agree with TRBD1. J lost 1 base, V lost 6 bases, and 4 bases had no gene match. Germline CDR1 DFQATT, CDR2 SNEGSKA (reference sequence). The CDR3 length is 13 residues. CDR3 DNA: TGCAGTGCCACGCAGGGGGCCCAAGAGACCCAGTACTTC. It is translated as CSATQGAQETQYF.

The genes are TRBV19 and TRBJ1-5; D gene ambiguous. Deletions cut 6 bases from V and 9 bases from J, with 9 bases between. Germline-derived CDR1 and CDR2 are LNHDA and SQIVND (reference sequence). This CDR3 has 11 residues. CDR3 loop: CASSMTGPQHF. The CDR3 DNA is TGTGCCAGTAGCATGACCGGGCCCCAGCATTTT.

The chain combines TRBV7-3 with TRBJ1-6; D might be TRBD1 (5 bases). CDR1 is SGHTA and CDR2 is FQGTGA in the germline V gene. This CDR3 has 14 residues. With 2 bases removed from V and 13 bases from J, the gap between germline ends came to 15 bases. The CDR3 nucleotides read TGTGCCAGCAGCTTAGAGGTCTCGGGGACGCCCCTCCACTTT. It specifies CASSLEVSGTPLHF.

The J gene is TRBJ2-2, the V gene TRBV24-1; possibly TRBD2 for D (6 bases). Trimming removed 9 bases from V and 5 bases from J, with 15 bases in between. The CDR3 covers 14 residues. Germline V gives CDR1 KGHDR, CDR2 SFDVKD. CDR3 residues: CATRGREETGELFF. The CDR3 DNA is TGTGCCACCCGAGGAAGGGAGGAGACCGGGGAGCTGTTTTTT.

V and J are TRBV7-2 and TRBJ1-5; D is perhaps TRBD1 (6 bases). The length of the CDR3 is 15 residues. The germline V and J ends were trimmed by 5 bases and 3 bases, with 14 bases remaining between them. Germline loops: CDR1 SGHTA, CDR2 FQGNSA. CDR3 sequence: CASSPLTGTNQPQHF. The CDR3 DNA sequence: TGTGCCAGCAGCCCCCTGACAGGCACCAATCAGCCCCAGCATTTT.

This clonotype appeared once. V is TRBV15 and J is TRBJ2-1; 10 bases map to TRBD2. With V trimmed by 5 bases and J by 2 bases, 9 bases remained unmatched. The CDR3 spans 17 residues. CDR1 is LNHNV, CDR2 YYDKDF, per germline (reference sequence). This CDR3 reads CATSGIAGGLPYNEQFF. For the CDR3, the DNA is TGTGCCACCAGCGGAATAGCGGGAGGTCTTCCCTACAATGAGCAGTTCTTC.

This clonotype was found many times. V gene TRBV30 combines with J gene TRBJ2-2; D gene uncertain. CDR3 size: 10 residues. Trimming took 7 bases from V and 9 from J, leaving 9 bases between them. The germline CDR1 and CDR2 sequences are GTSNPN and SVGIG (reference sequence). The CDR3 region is CALSSRELFF. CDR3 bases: TGTGCCTTAAGTTCAAGGGAGCTGTTTTTT.

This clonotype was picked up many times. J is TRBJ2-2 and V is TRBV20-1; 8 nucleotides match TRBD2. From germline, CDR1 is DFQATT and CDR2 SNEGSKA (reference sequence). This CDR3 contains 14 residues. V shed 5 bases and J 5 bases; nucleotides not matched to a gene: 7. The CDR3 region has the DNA TGCAGTGCTCATAGCGGGATAGTTACCGGGGAGCTGTTTTTT. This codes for CSAHSGIVTGELFF.

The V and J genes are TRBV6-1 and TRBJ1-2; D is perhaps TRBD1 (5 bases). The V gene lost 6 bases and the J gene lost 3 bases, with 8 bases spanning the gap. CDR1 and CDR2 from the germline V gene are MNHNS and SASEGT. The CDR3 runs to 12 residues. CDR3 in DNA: TGTGCCAGCAGCGGGACTGACTATGGCTACACCTTC. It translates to CASSGTDYGYTF.

The CDR3 loop is CASSLGSGQGYSNTEAFF. The CDR3 region has the DNA TGTGCCAGCAGTTTAGGGTCGGGACAGGGGTACAGTAACACTGAAGCTTTCTTT. J is TRBJ1-1 and V is TRBV28, with 10 bases matching TRBD1. J was trimmed by 2 bases and V by 2 bases; bases with no gene match: 11. The CDR3 spans 18 residues. Germline V CDR1 and CDR2: MDHEN, SYDVKM.

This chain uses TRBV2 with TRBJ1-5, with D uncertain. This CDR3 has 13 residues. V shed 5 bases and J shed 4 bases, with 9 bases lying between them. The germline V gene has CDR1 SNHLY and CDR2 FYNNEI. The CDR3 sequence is CASSFSANQPQHF. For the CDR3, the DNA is TGTGCCAGCAGTTTTAGTGCGAATCAGCCCCAGCATTTT.

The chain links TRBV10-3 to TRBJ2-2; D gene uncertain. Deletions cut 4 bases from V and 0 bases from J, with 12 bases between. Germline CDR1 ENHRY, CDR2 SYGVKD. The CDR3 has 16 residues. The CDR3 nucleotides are TGTGCCATCAGTGTTCGGCTTAACGCGAACACCGGGGAGCTGTTTTTT. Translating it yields CAISVRLNANTGELFF.

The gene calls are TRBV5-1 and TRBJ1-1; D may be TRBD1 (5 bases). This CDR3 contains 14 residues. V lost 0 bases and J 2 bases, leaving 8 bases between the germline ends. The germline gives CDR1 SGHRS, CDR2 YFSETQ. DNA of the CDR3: TGCGCCAGCAGCTTGGTGGGGGTTAACACTGAAGCTTTCTTT. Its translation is CASSLVGVNTEAFF.

The CDR3 region has the DNA TGTGCCAGCAGCGCACCACCGGGACTAGCGGGACTGACCCAGTACTTC. Residues: CASSAPPGLAGLTQYF. The rearrangement joins TRBV7-2 to TRBJ2-5, with 13 bases identical to TRBD2. This CDR3 comprises 16 residues. V lost 5 bases and J lost 7; bases outside the gene matches: 10. Germline-derived CDR1 and CDR2 are SGHTA and FQGNSA.

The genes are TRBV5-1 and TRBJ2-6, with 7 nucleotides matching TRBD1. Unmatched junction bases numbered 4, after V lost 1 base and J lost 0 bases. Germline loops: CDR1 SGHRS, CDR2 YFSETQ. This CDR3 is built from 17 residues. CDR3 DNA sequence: TGCGCCAGCAGCTTGAGGGGGCTTAGCTCTGGGGCCAACGTCCTGACTTTC. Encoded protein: CASSLRGLSSGANVLTF. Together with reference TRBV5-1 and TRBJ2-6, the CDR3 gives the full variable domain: KAGVTQTPRYLIKTRGQQVTLSCSPISGHRSVSWYQQTPGQGLQFLFEYFSETQRNKGNFPGRFSGRQFSNSRSEMNVSTLELGDSALYLCASSLRGLSSGANVLTFGAGSRLTVL.

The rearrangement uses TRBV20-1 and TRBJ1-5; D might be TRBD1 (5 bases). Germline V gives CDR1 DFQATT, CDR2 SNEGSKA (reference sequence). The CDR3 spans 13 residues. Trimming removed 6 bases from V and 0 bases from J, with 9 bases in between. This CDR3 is CSARGDSNQPQHF. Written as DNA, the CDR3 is TGCAGTGCACGGGGGGATAGCAATCAGCCCCAGCATTTT.

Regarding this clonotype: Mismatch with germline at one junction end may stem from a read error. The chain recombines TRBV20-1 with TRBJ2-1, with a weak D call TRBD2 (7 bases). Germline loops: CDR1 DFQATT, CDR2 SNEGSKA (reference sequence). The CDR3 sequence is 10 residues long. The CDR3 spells CSARMAGALF. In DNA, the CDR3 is TGCAGTGCTAGGATGGCGGGGGCGCTCTTC.

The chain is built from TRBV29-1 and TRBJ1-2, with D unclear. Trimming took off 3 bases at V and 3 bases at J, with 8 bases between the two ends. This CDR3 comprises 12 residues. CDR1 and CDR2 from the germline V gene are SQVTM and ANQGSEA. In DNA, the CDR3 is TGCAGCGTTGACGGGCAGGACTATGGCTACACCTTC. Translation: CSVDGQDYGYTF.

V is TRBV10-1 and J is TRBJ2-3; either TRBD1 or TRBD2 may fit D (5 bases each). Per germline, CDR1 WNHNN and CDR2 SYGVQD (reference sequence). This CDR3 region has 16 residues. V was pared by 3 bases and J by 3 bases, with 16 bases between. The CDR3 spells CASSEPRGGRTDTQYF. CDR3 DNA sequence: TGCGCCAGCAGTGAACCGAGGGGCGGCCGAACAGATACGCAGTATTTT.